Following are 29 T cell receptor beta chains from one sample sequenced in a study of vaccination and CD4 T cells after COVID-19. For these TCRs, the target antigens are not known. Indicated treatment: approximately 10-day PBMC culture with coronavirus spike peptide pools or control peptides (ViraFEST assay). Cultured CD4+ T-cell DNA underwent Oncomine TCR Beta short-read sequencing. Each CDR3 protein gets one entry after TCRdb re-called the PCR reads with MiXCR. The repertoire has under 20,000 distinct CDR3 sequences, less than 50% of them found once; the top ten carry about 6.5%. This sample comprised CD4+ T cells from blood, cultured in vitro, obtained after SARS-CoV-2 vaccination. The source of these receptors is a human donor who had recovered from COVID-19.

V gene TRBV19 combines with J gene TRBJ2-6; D uncertain. The germline V and J ends were trimmed by 0 bases and 0 bases, with 3 bases remaining between them. Looked up from germline, CDR1 is LNHDA and CDR2 is SQIVND (reference sequence). CDR3 size: 15 residues. In DNA, the CDR3 is TGTGCCAGTAGTATAGAGGGCTCTGGGGCCAACGTCCTGACTTTC. It yields the protein CASSIEGSGANVLTF.

This clonotype was observed a few times. V is TRBV5-1 and J is TRBJ2-2, with a tentative D call TRBD1 (6 bases). The CDR3 is 15 amino acids. V lost 3 bases and J 7 bases, leaving 16 bases between the germline ends. Germline loops: CDR1 SGHRS, CDR2 YFSETQ. In DNA, the CDR3 is TGCGCCAGCAGCTCTGCTAATGTAGGGGGCGGGGAGCTGTTTTTT. Translated: CASSSANVGGGELFF. The whole variable domain, remainder taken from reference TRBV5-1 and TRBJ2-2, is KAGVTQTPRYLIKTRGQQVTLSCSPISGHRSVSWYQQTPGQGLQFLFEYFSETQRNKGNFPGRFSGRQFSNSRSEMNVSTLELGDSALYLCASSSANVGGGELFFGEGSRLTVL.

The J gene is TRBJ2-1, the V gene TRBV2; 11 bases are shared with TRBD2. The CDR3 loop spans 15 amino acids. With V trimmed by 6 bases and J by 4 bases, 5 bases remained unmatched. In germline, CDR1 is SNHLY, CDR2 FYNNEI. This chain's CDR3 is CASRGGTSGYNEQFF. The CDR3 DNA follows: TGTGCCAGCAGGGGAGGGACTAGCGGATACAATGAGCAGTTCTTC.

The rearrangement uses TRBV12-3 or TRBV12-4 and TRBJ2-2; D gene uncertain. CDR3 length equals 14 residues. The V gene lost 1 base and the J gene lost 3 bases, with 6 bases spanning the gap. The CDR3 DNA is TGTGCCAGCAGTTTAGAACAGCACACCGGGGAGCTGTTTTTT. Its protein is CASSLEQHTGELFF.

This clonotype turned up a few times. The rearrangement uses TRBV2 and TRBJ2-3; TRBD2 aligns across 12 bases. The CDR3 runs 15 residues. The trim removed 8 bases at V and 3 bases at J, leaving 6 bases unmatched. Germline assignment: CDR1 SNHLY and CDR2 FYNNEI. CDR3 DNA sequence: TGTGCCAGCGGAAACGGACTAGCGGGGACAGATACGCAGTATTTT. Protein: CASGNGLAGTDTQYF.

The chain is built from TRBV20-1 and TRBJ2-3, with a tentative D call TRBD1 (5 bases). V was pared by 3 bases and J by 3 bases, with 16 bases between. The germline V gene encodes CDR1 DFQATT and CDR2 SNEGSKA (reference sequence). The CDR3 totals 15 residues. The CDR3 nucleotides read TGCAGTGCTAGGCGGCAGGGCGGTGGGACAGATACGCAGTATTTT. This gives the protein CSARRQGGGTDTQYF.

This clonotype was observed a few times. The chain carries TRBV6-5 and TRBJ2-4; D not certain. V lost 0 bases, J lost 0 bases, and 9 bases lay in between. Germline values: CDR1 MNHEY, CDR2 SVGAGI. This CDR3 has 16 amino acids. Written as DNA, the CDR3 is TGTGCCAGCAGTTACTCGTATGCCCTAGCCAAAAACATTCAGTACTTC. Translating it yields CASSYSYALAKNIQYF.

The chain has TRBV7-8 and TRBJ2-1; no firm D call. The CDR3 length is 14 residues. The germline CDR1 and CDR2 sequences are SGHVS and FQNEAQ. V lost 1 base and J lost 6, with 10 bases in between. CDR3 region: CASSLDGFGNEQFF. CDR3 bases: TGTGCCAGCAGCTTAGACGGATTTGGCAATGAGCAGTTCTTC.

This chain joins TRBV5-1 and TRBJ2-3; 8 bases line up with TRBD2. CDR3 size: 17 residues. Germline lookup yields CDR1 SGHRS and CDR2 YFSETQ. After removal of 0 bases from V and 4 bases from J, the junction contained 10 bases not matched to a gene. CDR3: CASSLAGGANFPDTQYF. The CDR3, as DNA: TGCGCCAGCAGCTTGGCGGGAGGGGCTAATTTCCCAGATACGCAGTATTTT.

The chain combines TRBV10-1 with TRBJ1-1; no clear D gene. Germline lookup yields CDR1 WNHNN and CDR2 SYGVQD (reference sequence). The CDR3 runs 12 residues. The CDR3 sequence: CVSPRGNTEAFF. Written as DNA, the CDR3 is TGCGTTTCACCCCGCGGGAACACTGAAGCTTTCTTT.

This clonotype is medium-sized within its sample. The V gene is TRBV20-1, the J gene TRBJ2-5; perhaps TRBD1 as D (7 bases). This CDR3 contains 13 residues. Trimming pared 6 bases from V and 5 bases from J, leaving 16 bases between. Germline loops: CDR1 DFQATT, CDR2 SNEGSKA (reference sequence). CDR3 DNA: TGCAGTGCCATGACAGGGACTGGGGAGACCCAGTACTTC. Amino acid sequence: CSAMTGTGETQYF.

This clonotype was observed a few times. V is TRBV12-3 or TRBV12-4 and J is TRBJ2-3; 14 bases map to TRBD2. The CDR3 loop spans 17 amino acids. The trim removed 4 bases at V and 2 bases at J, leaving 5 bases unmatched. This CDR3 reads CASSSGLAGGLTDTQYF. In nucleotides, the CDR3 is TGTGCCAGCAGTTCCGGACTAGCGGGAGGCCTCACAGATACGCAGTATTTT.

The rearrangement joins TRBV6-2 or TRBV6-3 to TRBJ2-3; no definite D call. CDR1 is MNHEY, CDR2 SVGEGT, per germline. The length of the CDR3 is 13 residues. V was pared by 5 bases and J by 5 bases, with 11 bases between. The CDR3: CASSDRVEDTQYF. The CDR3, as DNA: TGTGCCAGCAGTGATCGTGTGGAAGATACGCAGTATTTT.

This clonotype was detected only a few times. CDR3 coding DNA: TGTGCCAGCAGCTTTGGGGGCGGGAGGGCCTACGAGCAGTACTTC. Translation: CASSFGGGRAYEQYF. The rearrangement links TRBV7-8 to TRBJ2-7, with 9 bases aligning to TRBD2. The CDR3 covers 15 residues. With 3 bases clipped from V and 2 bases from J, the junction kept 5 bases outside the gene matches. The germline CDR1 and CDR2 sequences are SGHVS and FQNEAQ.

This clonotype was counted only a few times. CDR3 region: CASSSGQGSYGYTF. The CDR3 region has the DNA TGTGCCAGCAGCTCGGGACAGGGGAGCTATGGCTACACCTTC. The chain recombines TRBV5-6 with TRBJ1-2, with 10 bases fitting TRBD1. Trimming cost V 3 bases and J 4 bases; bases outside gene matches: 3. The germline V gene encodes CDR1 SGHDT and CDR2 YYEEEE. CDR3 length: 14 amino acids.

V is TRBV7-2 and J is TRBJ1-4; maybe TRBD1 (5 bases). Trimming stripped 5 bases from V and 7 bases from J, with 11 bases between. This CDR3 is 13 amino acids long. Germline-derived CDR1 and CDR2 are SGHTA and FQGNSA. CDR3 amino acids: CASSQQGVEKLFF. Here the CDR3 DNA reads TGTGCCAGCAGCCAGCAGGGAGTTGAAAAACTGTTTTTT.

The genes are TRBV6-2 or TRBV6-3 and TRBJ2-7, with D maybe TRBD1 (6 bases). Trimming shortened V by 2 bases and J by 2 bases, and 7 bases separated the two germline ends. CDR1 is MNHEY, CDR2 SVGEGT, per germline. CDR3 length equals 13 residues. The CDR3, as DNA: TGTGCCAGCAGTTACCCAGGGGCCTACGAGCAGTACTTC. Protein: CASSYPGAYEQYF.

The chain couples TRBV11-3 to TRBJ2-3; possible D gene TRBD1, 6 bases. The germline V and J ends were trimmed by 4 bases and 2 bases, with 10 bases remaining between them. The germline V gene has CDR1 SGHNT and CDR2 YENEEA. This CDR3 has 14 residues. The CDR3 DNA reads as TGTGCCAGCAGCTCCAGGGGATTCACAGATACGCAGTATTTT. This gives the protein CASSSRGFTDTQYF.

V is TRBV28 and J is TRBJ1-5; D remains unclear. CDR1 is MDHEN, CDR2 SYDVKM, per germline. The CDR3 totals 14 residues. Between the trimmed V and J ends, which lost 6 bases and 3 bases, there was a span of 12 bases. CDR3 bases: TGTGCCAGCAGGAGTCAGCTAAACAATCAGCCCCAGCATTTT. Encoded protein: CASRSQLNNQPQHF.

The rearrangement links TRBV12-3 or TRBV12-4 to TRBJ2-3; weak D call: TRBD1 (6 bases). This CDR3 has 14 amino acids. Between the trimmed V and J ends, which lost 6 bases and 6 bases, there was a span of 16 bases. The DNA of the CDR3 is TGTGCCAGCAGGGACAGCGGCCCGCGGGATACGCAGTATTTT. Amino acids: CASRDSGPRDTQYF.

The table lists this clonotype with a few counts. The CDR3 loop is CASSLDRTALLEQYF. CDR3 nucleotides: TGTGCCAGCAGCCTCGACCGGACAGCGTTGCTCGAGCAGTACTTC. The chain employs TRBV6-1 and TRBJ2-7; possible D gene TRBD1, 6 bases. Looked up from germline, CDR1 is MNHNS and CDR2 is SASEGT. The CDR3 extends over 15 amino acids. Trimming stripped 6 bases from V and 6 bases from J, with 21 bases between.

The chain employs TRBV6-8 and TRBJ1-6; 10 nucleotides match TRBD1. The germline CDR1 and CDR2 sequences are MNHGY and SAAAGT. The CDR3 covers 18 residues. V shed 8 bases, J shed 5 bases, and the junction held 15 bases outside the gene matches. CDR3 in DNA: TGTGCCAGCTCCCGGTCCGAGGACAGGGGGTTCAATAATTCACCCCTCCACTTT. This codes for CASSRSEDRGFNNSPLHF.

CDR3 sequence: CSARPTGGTYEQYF. The DNA for the CDR3 is TGCAGTGCTAGGCCCACAGGGGGAACTTACGAGCAGTACTTC. The V gene is TRBV20-1, the J gene TRBJ2-7; 8 bases are shared with TRBD1. V trimming: 3 bases; J trimming: 4 bases; junction bases outside the gene matches: 8. The length of the CDR3 is 14 residues. Germline assignment: CDR1 DFQATT and CDR2 SNEGSKA (reference sequence).

The J gene is TRBJ2-7, the V gene TRBV27, with TRBD2 matching over 14 bases. Germline CDR1 MNHEY, CDR2 SMNVEV (reference sequence). Trimming at V came to 6 bases and at J to 1 base, leaving 2 bases not matched to a gene. The length of the CDR3 is 15 residues. CDR3 nucleotides: TGTGCCAGCAGGAGACTAGCGGGAGGGTCCTACGAGCAGTACTTC. Translated: CASRRLAGGSYEQYF.

By proportion, this clonotype is medium-sized (0.01 to 0.1%). The gene calls are TRBV28 and TRBJ2-2, with D unresolved. Per the germline V gene, CDR1 is MDHEN and CDR2 is SYDVKM. The CDR3 extends over 12 amino acids. V lost 3 bases and J 6 bases, leaving 5 bases between the germline ends. CDR3 protein: CASSFSAGELFF. The CDR3 DNA is TGTGCCAGCAGTTTCTCCGCCGGGGAGCTGTTTTTT.

The chain uses TRBV7-2 and TRBJ2-2, with a weak D call TRBD1 (6 bases). The germline V gene has CDR1 SGHTA and CDR2 FQGNSA. The CDR3 sequence is 13 residues long. Deletions cut 3 bases from V and 5 bases from J, with 7 bases between. The CDR3 DNA reads as TGTGCCAGCAGCTTGGGGGCTACCGGGGAGCTGTTTTTT. Translated, it gives CASSLGATGELFF.

The V and J genes are TRBV20-1 and TRBJ2-7; D remains unclear. Germline V gene data show CDR1 as DFQATT and CDR2 as SNEGSKA (reference sequence). Trimming stripped 3 bases from V and 6 bases from J, with 12 bases between. The CDR3 extends over 12 amino acids. The CDR3 region is CSASSLAGEQYF. The CDR3 coding sequence is TGCAGTGCTAGTAGCTTAGCCGGCGAGCAGTACTTC.

The chain couples TRBV20-1 to TRBJ2-6; possibly TRBD1 or TRBD2 for D (5 bases each). Germline V gene lookup returns CDR1 DFQATT and CDR2 SNEGSKA (reference sequence). CDR3 length equals 15 residues. Trimming removed 5 bases from V and 2 bases from J, with 13 bases in between. CDR3 residues: CSAGVLGAGANVLTF. The CDR3, as DNA: TGCAGTGCTGGGGTTTTGGGGGCTGGGGCCAACGTCCTGACTTTC.

The chain carries TRBV19 and TRBJ1-6; possible D gene TRBD1, 5 bases. Per germline, CDR1 LNHDA and CDR2 SQIVND (reference sequence). This CDR3 has 15 amino acids. V was clipped by 3 bases and J by 8 bases, with 14 bases between them. DNA of the CDR3: TGTGCCAGTAGTATCTCGGCAGGGCTTCATTCACCCCTCCACTTT. Translating it yields CASSISAGLHSPLHF.